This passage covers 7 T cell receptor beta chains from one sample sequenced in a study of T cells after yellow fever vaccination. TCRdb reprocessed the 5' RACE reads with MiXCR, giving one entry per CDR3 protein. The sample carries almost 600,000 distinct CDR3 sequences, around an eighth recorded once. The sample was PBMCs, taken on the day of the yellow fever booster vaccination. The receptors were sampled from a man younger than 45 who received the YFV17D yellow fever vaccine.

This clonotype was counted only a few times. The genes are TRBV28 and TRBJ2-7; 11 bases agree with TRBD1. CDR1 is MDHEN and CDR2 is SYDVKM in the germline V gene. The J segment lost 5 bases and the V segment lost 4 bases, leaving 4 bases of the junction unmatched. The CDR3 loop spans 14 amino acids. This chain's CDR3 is CASSWGQGVHEQYF. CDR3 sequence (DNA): TGTGCCAGCAGTTGGGGACAGGGGGTCCACGAGCAGTACTTC.

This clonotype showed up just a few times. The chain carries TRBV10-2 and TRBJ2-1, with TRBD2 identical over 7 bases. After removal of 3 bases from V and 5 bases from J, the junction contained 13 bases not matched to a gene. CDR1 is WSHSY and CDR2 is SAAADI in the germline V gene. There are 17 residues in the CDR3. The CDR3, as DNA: TGCGCCAGCAGTGACCCGTCGAGGGAGGGGCCGAACAATGAGCAGTTCTTC. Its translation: CASSDPSREGPNNEQFF.

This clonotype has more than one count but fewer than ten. The CDR3 sequence: CASSHGLAGGSSSYNEQFF. As DNA, the CDR3 is TGTGCCAGCAGCCACGGACTAGCGGGAGGCTCAAGCTCCTACAATGAGCAGTTCTTC. J is TRBJ2-1 and V is TRBV3-1, with 14 bases matching TRBD2. Germline V gene sequence: CDR1 LGHDT, CDR2 YNNKEL (reference sequence). Unmatched junction bases numbered 7, after V lost 3 bases and J lost 0 bases. The CDR3 has 19 residues.

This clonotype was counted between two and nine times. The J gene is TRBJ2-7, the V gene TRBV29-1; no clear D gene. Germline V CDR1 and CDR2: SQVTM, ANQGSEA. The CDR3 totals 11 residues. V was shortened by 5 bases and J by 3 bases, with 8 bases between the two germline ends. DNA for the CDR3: TGCAGCGTTACTGCTCGCTACGAGCAGTACTTC. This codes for CSVTARYEQYF.

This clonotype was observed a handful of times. CDR3 protein: CASSQGTRGTGELFF. The CDR3 coding sequence is TGCGCCAGCAGCCAAGGGACTAGAGGCACCGGGGAGCTGTTTTTT. The gene calls are TRBV4-1 and TRBJ2-2, with TRBD2 matching 7 bases. CDR3 length: 15 residues. V dropped 1 base and J dropped 4; count of bases not matched to a gene: 3. Germline CDR1 and CDR2: MGHRA and YSYEKL.

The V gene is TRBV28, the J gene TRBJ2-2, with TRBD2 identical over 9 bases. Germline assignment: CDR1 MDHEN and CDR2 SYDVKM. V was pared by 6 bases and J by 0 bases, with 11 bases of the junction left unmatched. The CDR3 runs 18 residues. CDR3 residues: CASSAPSGKGTNTGELFF. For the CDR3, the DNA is TGTGCCAGCAGCGCACCTAGCGGGAAGGGAACGAACACCGGGGAGCTGTTTTTT.

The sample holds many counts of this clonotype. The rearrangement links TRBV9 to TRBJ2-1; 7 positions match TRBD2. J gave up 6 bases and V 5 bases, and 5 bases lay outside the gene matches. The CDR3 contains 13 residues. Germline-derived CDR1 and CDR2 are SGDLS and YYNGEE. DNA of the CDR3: TGTGCCAGCAGATCGACTAGCTCCAATGAGCAGTTCTTC. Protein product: CASRSTSSNEQFF.